This T cell receptor beta chain was captured by sequencing in a study of blood T cell repertoires in COVID-19. Per germline, CDR1 MDHEN and CDR2 SYDVKM. The CDR3 spans 17 residues. V lost 3 bases and J lost 3, with 20 bases in between. TCRdb keeps only in-frame clones here, not all; method: immunoSEQ multiplex PCR. The table includes roughly 100,000 clones, less than 95% detected once. The sample was peripheral blood. V is TRBV28 and J is TRBJ1-2, with D possibly being TRBD1 (5 bases). The receptor was isolated from a man in his late teens or twenties with COVID-19, enrolled during active disease. The CDR3 sequence is CASSFRAGHIKYYGYTF. CDR3 coding DNA: TGTGCCAGCAGTTTTCGGGCAGGGCACATAAAGTACTATGGCTACACCTTC.